The next 25 T cell receptor beta chains were all read from a single sample in a study of T cells in Graves' hyperthyroidism and ophthalmopathy. Amplified TCR beta CDR3 regions came from RNA transcripts. Carried out on the TCR CDR3, a first-round RT-PCR used the HTBI primer set. MiXCR was run by TCRdb on the multiplex PCR reads, yielding one entry per CDR3 protein. The sample holds around 380,000 distinct CDR3 sequences, roughly 13% seen once. Sequencing was carried out using blood. The receptors derive from a man aged 25 to 40 with Graves' hyperthyroidism that later progressed to Graves' ophthalmopathy.

This clonotype was observed many times. The chain recombines TRBV11-2 with TRBJ2-7; possibly TRBD1 for D (6 bases). From germline, CDR1 is SGHAT and CDR2 FQNNGV. The germline V and J ends were trimmed by 4 bases and 0 bases, with 13 bases remaining between them. The CDR3 totals 15 residues. This CDR3 is CASSSPARGSYEQYF. For the CDR3, the DNA is TGTGCCAGCAGCTCCCCCGCCAGGGGCTCCTACGAGCAGTACTTC.

This clonotype came up many times. The chain joins TRBV7-9 to TRBJ2-3; D is uncertain. In germline, CDR1 is SEHNR, CDR2 FQNEAQ (reference sequence). CDR3 length: 14 amino acids. The ends were cut back, 2 bases at V and 6 bases at J, with 12 bases in the middle. CDR3 in amino acids: CASSLRTGVDTQYF. The CDR3 region has the DNA TGTGCCAGCAGCTTACGTACTGGAGTGGATACGCAGTATTTT.

This chain connects TRBV7-8 to TRBJ1-2; D is perhaps TRBD1 (6 bases). Germline CDR1 SGHVS, CDR2 FQNEAQ. This CDR3 comprises 16 residues. V lost 1 base and J lost 5, with 17 bases in between. CDR3 in DNA: TGTGCCAGCAGCTTAGTATCGTCAGGGGTTAAGTATGGCTACACCTTC. Its protein is CASSLVSSGVKYGYTF.

V gene TRBV19 combines with J gene TRBJ1-5; no reliable D call. The germline CDR1 and CDR2 sequences are LNHDA and SQIVND (reference sequence). The CDR3 has 13 residues. V shed 3 bases and J shed 10 bases, with 13 bases lying between them. Written as DNA, the CDR3 is TGTGCCAGTAGTATGATCGAGGTCTTTCCCCAGCATTTT. This gives the protein CASSMIEVFPQHF.

The genes are TRBV19 and TRBJ2-1; the D is unclear. CDR3 length: 16 amino acids. CDR1 is LNHDA, CDR2 SQIVND, per germline (reference sequence). V was trimmed by 1 base and J by 4 bases, leaving 14 bases between them. CDR3 DNA: TGTGCCAGTAGTATAGGAGGTATCAATGCATACAATGAGCAGTTCTTC. Protein product: CASSIGGINAYNEQFF.

The J gene is TRBJ1-1, the V gene TRBV5-1; D possibly corresponds to TRBD1 (6 bases). Germline CDR1 and CDR2: SGHRS and YFSETQ. Between the trimmed V and J ends, which lost 0 bases and 5 bases, there was a span of 17 bases. CDR3 length: 16 residues. CDR3 region: CASSLGVGGRGTEAFF. DNA for the CDR3: TGCGCCAGCAGCTTGGGGGTGGGGGGGCGCGGAACTGAAGCTTTCTTT.

This clonotype was seen ten or more times. The chain carries TRBV5-8 and TRBJ1-2, with D possibly being TRBD1 (5 bases). There are 17 residues in the CDR3. Germline assignment: CDR1 SGHTS and CDR2 YDEGEE. The V gene lost 4 bases and the J gene lost 4 bases, with 23 bases spanning the gap. As DNA, the CDR3 is TGTGCCAGCAGCGCCATCCAGGAAGGGGAAAATTCCTATGGCTACACCTTC. This encodes CASSAIQEGENSYGYTF. The complete variable domain, with remaining parts taken from reference TRBV5-8 and TRBJ1-2, reads EAGVTQSPTHLIKTRGQQATLRCSPISGHTSVYWYQQALGLGLQFLLWYDEGEERNRGNFPPRFSGRQFPNYSSELNVNALELEDSALYLCASSAIQEGENSYGYTFGSGTRLTVV.

This clonotype was observed at least ten times. This sequence joins TRBV6-1 and TRBJ2-7, with D unresolved. CDR1 MNHNS and CDR2 SASEGT come from the germline V gene. Between the trimmed V and J ends, which lost 2 bases and 1 base, there was a span of 9 bases. The CDR3 totals 14 residues. The CDR3 protein is CASSEFLLSYEQYF. DNA of the CDR3: TGTGCCAGCAGTGAATTTCTTTTATCCTACGAGCAGTACTTC.

At least ten counts were recorded for this clonotype. This rearrangement joins TRBV30 to TRBJ2-1; the match to TRBD2 covers 8 bases. CDR3 length equals 14 residues. V lost 0 bases, J lost 5 bases, and 3 bases stayed unmatched. The germline CDR1 and CDR2 sequences are GTSNPN and SVGIG (reference sequence). CDR3 amino acids: CAWSVGGGNNEQFF. In DNA form, the CDR3 reads TGTGCCTGGAGTGTCGGCGGGGGGAACAATGAGCAGTTCTTC.

This clonotype was recorded at least ten times. The chain employs TRBV7-8 and TRBJ2-5; D perhaps matches TRBD2 (5 bases). The CDR3 contains 14 residues. Germline CDR1 is SGHVS and CDR2 is FQNEAQ. Trimming took off 4 bases at V and 5 bases at J, with 14 bases between the two ends. The CDR3 DNA sequence: TGTGCCAGCAGCTCGTGGGATAGCGCGGAGACCCAGTACTTC. Protein: CASSSWDSAETQYF.

This clonotype showed up many times. The chain joins TRBV3-1 to TRBJ2-1; 12 bases align to TRBD2. The trim removed 1 base at V and 3 bases at J, leaving 7 bases unmatched. CDR1 is LGHDT and CDR2 is YNNKEL in the germline V gene (reference sequence). This CDR3 spans 18 amino acids. CDR3 residues: CASSQAPRLAGDYNEQFF. CDR3 DNA: TGTGCCAGCAGCCAAGCCCCGCGACTAGCGGGGGACTACAATGAGCAGTTCTTC.

This clonotype was recorded many times. The chain couples TRBV20-1 to TRBJ2-5, with D tentatively TRBD1 (5 bases). This CDR3 contains 12 residues. Trimming left V 1 base short and J 6 bases short, with 9 bases between. Germline V gene data show CDR1 as DFQATT and CDR2 as SNEGSKA (reference sequence). The CDR3 region is CSARAGFKTQYF. The CDR3 DNA sequence: TGCAGTGCTAGAGCAGGGTTTAAGACCCAGTACTTC.

The chain has TRBV5-1 and TRBJ1-4, with 8 nucleotides matching TRBD1. CDR1 SGHRS and CDR2 YFSETQ come from the germline V gene. Trimming cost V 3 bases and J 10 bases; bases outside gene matches: 5. This CDR3 comprises 13 residues. CDR3 sequence reads: CASSSGGDGKLFF. CDR3 in DNA: TGCGCCAGCAGCTCAGGGGGCGATGGAAAACTGTTTTTT.

V usage is TRBV2 and J usage is TRBJ2-1, with TRBD1 matching 11 bases. Trimming at V came to 5 bases and at J to 7 bases, leaving 4 bases not matched to a gene. CDR1 SNHLY and CDR2 FYNNEI come from the germline V gene. The CDR3 is made up of 14 amino acids. The CDR3 DNA is TGTGCCAGCAGTACCGGGACAGGGGGAAATGAGCAGTTCTTC. Translation gives CASSTGTGGNEQFF. The full variable domain, completed using reference TRBV2 and TRBJ2-1, is EPEVTQTPSHQVTQMGQEVILRCVPISNHLYFYWYRQILGQKVEFLVSFYNNEISEKSEIFDDQFSVERPDGSNFTLKIRSTKLEDSAMYFCASSTGTGGNEQFFGPGTRLTVL.

This clonotype was detected only a few times. The chain combines TRBV18 with TRBJ2-7, with 10 bases that match TRBD1. From germline, CDR1 is KGHSH and CDR2 LQKENI. This CDR3 spans 14 amino acids. J lost 6 bases, V lost 5 bases, and 7 bases had no gene match. The CDR3 protein is CASSVKTGGSEQYF. CDR3 nucleotide sequence: TGTGCCAGCTCAGTGAAGACAGGGGGCAGCGAGCAGTACTTC.

The genes are TRBV25-1 and TRBJ1-1, with a tentative D call TRBD1 (5 bases). There are 13 residues in the CDR3. V gave up 3 bases and J gave up 4 bases, with 9 bases separating them. Germline V gives CDR1 MGHDK, CDR2 SYGVNS. CDR3 sequence reads: CASSDEGITEAFF. The CDR3 DNA sequence: TGTGCCAGCAGTGATGAGGGGATCACTGAAGCTTTCTTT. Together with reference TRBV25-1 and TRBJ1-1, the CDR3 gives the full variable domain: EADIYQTPRYLVIGTGKKITLECSQTMGHDKMYWYQQDPGMELHLIHYSYGVNSTEKGDLSSESTVSRIRTEHFPLTLESARPSHTSQYLCASSDEGITEAFFGQGTRLTVV.

This clonotype occurred once. The chain carries TRBV5-1 and TRBJ1-2; the D is unclear. This CDR3 is 13 amino acids long. The V gene's germline CDR1 is SGHRS and CDR2 YFSETQ. V dropped 3 bases and J dropped 5 bases, with 11 bases sitting between them. CDR3 bases: TGCGCCAGCAGCTCCGGATCTGGTTATGGCTACACCTTC. As protein: CASSSGSGYGYTF.

The sample holds many counts of this clonotype. The V gene is TRBV12-5, the J gene TRBJ2-7, with D hard to call. V dropped 6 bases and J dropped 0 bases, with 12 bases sitting between them. Germline-derived CDR1 and CDR2 are LGHNT and FRNRAP. CDR3 size: 14 residues. CDR3 sequence reads: CASGLGPNSYEQYF. In nucleotides, the CDR3 is TGTGCTAGTGGCCTTGGACCTAACTCCTACGAGCAGTACTTC.

The sample holds many counts of this clonotype. The chain has TRBV9 and TRBJ1-6; D is perhaps TRBD1 (5 bases). Looked up from germline, CDR1 is SGDLS and CDR2 is YYNGEE. Trimming removed 3 bases from V and 5 bases from J, with 15 bases in between. This CDR3 is 16 amino acids long. The CDR3 loop reads CASSERHRLDNSPLHF. CDR3 DNA sequence: TGTGCCAGCAGCGAGCGCCACAGGTTGGATAATTCACCCCTCCACTTT.

The genes are TRBV5-5 and TRBJ2-1; 8 bases are shared with TRBD1. This CDR3 region has 14 residues. Germline V gene sequence: CDR1 SGHKS, CDR2 YYEKEE (reference sequence). J lost 8 bases, V lost 0 bases, and 4 bases had no gene match. This CDR3 is CASSLVQGAYEQFF. CDR3 in DNA: TGTGCCAGCAGCTTGGTCCAGGGGGCGTATGAGCAGTTCTTC.

A few counts support this clonotype. The chain employs TRBV6-1 and TRBJ2-7; D possibly corresponds to TRBD1 (5 bases). The V end lost 6 bases, the J end lost 3 bases, and 12 bases lay between the germline ends. CDR1 is MNHNS and CDR2 is SASEGT in the germline V gene. CDR3 length equals 13 residues. The CDR3 nucleotides are TGTGCCAGCAGCGACAGCCAAATCTACGAGCAGTACTTC. This gives the protein CASSDSQIYEQYF.

This sequence joins TRBV3-1 and TRBJ2-3; 9 bases fit TRBD1. This CDR3 has 18 amino acids. Unmatched junction bases numbered 20, after V lost 4 bases and J lost 9 bases. The germline CDR1 and CDR2 sequences are LGHDT and YNNKEL (reference sequence). This CDR3 is CASSRSSPGQGQPGTQYF. The CDR3 DNA is TGTGCCAGCAGCCGATCCTCCCCGGGACAGGGACAACCAGGAACGCAGTATTTT.

In its sample, this clonotype was seen a few times. V gene TRBV20-1 combines with J gene TRBJ2-5, with 11 bases aligning to TRBD2. Germline V lookup: CDR1 DFQATT, CDR2 SNEGSKA (reference sequence). The J segment lost 5 bases and the V segment lost 1 base, leaving 6 bases of the junction unmatched. The CDR3 is made up of 15 amino acids. Written as DNA, the CDR3 is TGCAGTGCTAGAGGAGGTAGCGGGGGGGCGGAGACCCAGTACTTC. It translates to CSARGGSGGAETQYF.

This clonotype was seen a few times. This CDR3 is CASSQDHGRRSYEQYF. The CDR3 DNA reads TGTGCCAGCAGCCAAGATCACGGCAGACGATCCTACGAGCAGTACTTC. The chain has TRBV4-2 and TRBJ2-7; D is unclear. Trimming took 0 bases from V and 1 from J, leaving 13 bases between them. The CDR3 runs to 16 residues. The germline V gene encodes CDR1 LGHNA and CDR2 YNFKEQ.

This clonotype was picked up a small number of times. The rearrangement links TRBV20-1 to TRBJ2-5; 12 nucleotides align to TRBD1. J was trimmed by 6 bases and V by 6 bases; bases with no gene match: 5. Germline values: CDR1 DFQATT, CDR2 SNEGSKA (reference sequence). This CDR3 is 13 amino acids long. CDR3 sequence: CSATGQGAKTQYF. For the CDR3, the DNA is TGCAGTGCCACGGGACAGGGGGCGAAGACCCAGTACTTC.